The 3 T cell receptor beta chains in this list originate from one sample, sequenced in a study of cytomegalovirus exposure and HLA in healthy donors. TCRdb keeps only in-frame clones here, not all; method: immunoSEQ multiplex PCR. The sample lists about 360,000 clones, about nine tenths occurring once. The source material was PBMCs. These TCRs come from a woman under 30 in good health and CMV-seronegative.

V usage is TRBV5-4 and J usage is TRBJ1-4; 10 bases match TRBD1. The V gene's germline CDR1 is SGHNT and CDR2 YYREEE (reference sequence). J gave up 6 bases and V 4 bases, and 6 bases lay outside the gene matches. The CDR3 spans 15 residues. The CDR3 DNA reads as TGTGCCAGCAGCCGAACGGGACAGGGGTATGAAAAACTGTTTTTT. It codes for CASSRTGQGYEKLFF. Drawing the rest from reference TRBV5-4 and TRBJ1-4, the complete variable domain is ETGVTQSPTHLIKTRGQQVTLRCSSQSGHNTVSWYQQALGQGPQFIFQYYREEENGRGNFPPRFSGLQFPNYSSELNVNALELDDSALYLCASSRTGQGYEKLFFGSGTQLSVL.

The CDR3 loop is CASTQPGQGYEQFF. The DNA of the CDR3 is TGTGCCAGTACCCAACCGGGACAGGGGTATGAGCAGTTCTTC. The V and J genes are TRBV19 and TRBJ2-1; 10 nucleotides line up with TRBD1. The germline gives CDR1 LNHDA, CDR2 SQIVND (reference sequence). V shed 7 bases and J 8 bases; nucleotides not matched to a gene: 8. The CDR3 extends over 14 amino acids.

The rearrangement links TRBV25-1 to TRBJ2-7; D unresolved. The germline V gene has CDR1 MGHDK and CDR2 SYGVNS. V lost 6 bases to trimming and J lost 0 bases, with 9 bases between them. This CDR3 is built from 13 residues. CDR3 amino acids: CASSSTSSYEQYF. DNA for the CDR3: TGTGCCAGCAGCAGTACAAGCTCCTACGAGCAGTACTTC.